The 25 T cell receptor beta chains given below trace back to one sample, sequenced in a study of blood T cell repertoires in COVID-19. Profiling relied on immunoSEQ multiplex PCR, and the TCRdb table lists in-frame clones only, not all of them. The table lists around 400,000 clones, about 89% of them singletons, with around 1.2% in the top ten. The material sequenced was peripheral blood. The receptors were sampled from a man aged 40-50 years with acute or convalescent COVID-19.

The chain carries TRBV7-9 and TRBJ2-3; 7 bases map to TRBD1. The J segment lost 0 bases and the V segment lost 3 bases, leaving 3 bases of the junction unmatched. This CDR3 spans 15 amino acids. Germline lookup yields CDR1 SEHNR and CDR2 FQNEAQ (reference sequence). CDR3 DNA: TGTGCCAGCAGCTTGACAGGGATGAGCACAGATACGCAGTATTTT. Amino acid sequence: CASSLTGMSTDTQYF.

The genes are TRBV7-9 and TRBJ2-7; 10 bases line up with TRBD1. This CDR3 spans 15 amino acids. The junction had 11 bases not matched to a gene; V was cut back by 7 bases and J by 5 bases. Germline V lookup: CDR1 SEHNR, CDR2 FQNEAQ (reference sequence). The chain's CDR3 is CASTPLGTGVHEQYF. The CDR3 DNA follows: TGTGCCAGCACTCCGCTGGGGACAGGGGTCCACGAGCAGTACTTC.

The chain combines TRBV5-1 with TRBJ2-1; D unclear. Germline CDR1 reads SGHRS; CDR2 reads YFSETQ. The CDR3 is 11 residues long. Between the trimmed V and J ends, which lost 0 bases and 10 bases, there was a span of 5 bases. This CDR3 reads CASSLGGEQFF. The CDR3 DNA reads TGCGCCAGCAGCTTGGGCGGCGAGCAGTTCTTC.

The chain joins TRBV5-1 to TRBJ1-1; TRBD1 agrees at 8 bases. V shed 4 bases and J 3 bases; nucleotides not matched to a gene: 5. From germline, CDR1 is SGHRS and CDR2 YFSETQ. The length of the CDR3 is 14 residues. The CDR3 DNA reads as TGCGCCAGCAGCAGGACAGGGATTCACACTGAAGCTTTCTTT. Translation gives CASSRTGIHTEAFF.

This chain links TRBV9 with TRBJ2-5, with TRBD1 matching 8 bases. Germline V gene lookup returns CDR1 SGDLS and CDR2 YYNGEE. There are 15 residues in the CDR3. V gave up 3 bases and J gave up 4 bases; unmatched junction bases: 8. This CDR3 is CASSETGGIIETQYF. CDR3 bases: TGTGCCAGCAGCGAAACAGGGGGAATTATAGAGACCCAGTACTTC.

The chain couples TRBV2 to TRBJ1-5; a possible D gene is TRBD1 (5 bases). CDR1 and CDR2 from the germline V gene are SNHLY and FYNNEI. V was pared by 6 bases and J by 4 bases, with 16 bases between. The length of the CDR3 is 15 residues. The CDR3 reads CASSATGLHNQPQHF. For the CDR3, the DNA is TGTGCCAGCAGCGCCACGGGACTGCATAATCAGCCCCAGCATTTT.

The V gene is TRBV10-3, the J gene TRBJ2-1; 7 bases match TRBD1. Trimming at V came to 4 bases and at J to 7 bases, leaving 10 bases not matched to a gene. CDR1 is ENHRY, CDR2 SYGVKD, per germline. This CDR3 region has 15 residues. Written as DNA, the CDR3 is TGTGCCATCAGTGCATCAGCAGGGGGTGGTAATGAGCAGTTCTTC. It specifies CAISASAGGGNEQFF.

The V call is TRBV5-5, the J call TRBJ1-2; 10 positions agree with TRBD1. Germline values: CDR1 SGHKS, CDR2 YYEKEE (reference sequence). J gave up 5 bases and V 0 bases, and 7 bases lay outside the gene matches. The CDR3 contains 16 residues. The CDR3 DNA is TGTGCCAGCAGCTTGGCGCCGGGGACAGGGGCTTATGGCTACACCTTC. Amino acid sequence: CASSLAPGTGAYGYTF.

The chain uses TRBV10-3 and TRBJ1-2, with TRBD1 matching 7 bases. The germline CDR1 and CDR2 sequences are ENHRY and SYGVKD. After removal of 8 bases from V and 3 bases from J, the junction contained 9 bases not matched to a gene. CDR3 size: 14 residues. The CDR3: CAIHNVGTDYGYTF. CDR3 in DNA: TGTGCCATCCATAATGTAGGGACAGACTATGGCTACACCTTC.

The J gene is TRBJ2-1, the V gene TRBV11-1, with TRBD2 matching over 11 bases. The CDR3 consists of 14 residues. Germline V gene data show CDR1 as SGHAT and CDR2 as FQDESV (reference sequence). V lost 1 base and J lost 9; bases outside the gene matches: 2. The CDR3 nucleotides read TGTGCCAGCAGCTTAGGGACTAGCGGGCCTGAGCAGTTCTTC. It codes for CASSLGTSGPEQFF.

CDR3 nucleotides: TGTGCCATCAGTGGATCGGGACACGGCATTTCACCCCTCCACTTT. Protein product: CAISGSGHGISPLHF. V usage is TRBV10-3 and J usage is TRBJ1-6, with D tentatively TRBD1 (6 bases). The CDR3 covers 15 residues. Germline CDR1 is ENHRY and CDR2 is SYGVKD. Trimming took off 4 bases at V and 9 bases at J, with 16 bases between the two ends.

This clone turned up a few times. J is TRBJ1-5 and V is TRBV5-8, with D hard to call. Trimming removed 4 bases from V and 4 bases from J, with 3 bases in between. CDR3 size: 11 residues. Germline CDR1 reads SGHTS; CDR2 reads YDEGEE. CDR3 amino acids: CASSLNQPQHF. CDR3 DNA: TGTGCCAGCAGCCTTAATCAGCCCCAGCATTTT.

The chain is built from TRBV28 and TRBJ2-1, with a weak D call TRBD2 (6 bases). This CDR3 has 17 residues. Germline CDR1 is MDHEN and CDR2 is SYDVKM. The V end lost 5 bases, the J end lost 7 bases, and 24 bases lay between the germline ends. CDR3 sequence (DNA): TGTGCCAGCAGTCCCACCATTCCGGGACTGGGTGCAAATGAGCAGTTCTTC. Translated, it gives CASSPTIPGLGANEQFF.

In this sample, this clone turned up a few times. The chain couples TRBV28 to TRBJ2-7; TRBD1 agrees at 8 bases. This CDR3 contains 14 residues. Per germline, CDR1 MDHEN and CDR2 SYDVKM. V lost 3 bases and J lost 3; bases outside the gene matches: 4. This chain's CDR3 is CASSFGTGRYEQYF. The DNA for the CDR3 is TGTGCCAGCAGTTTTGGGACAGGACGCTACGAGCAGTACTTC.

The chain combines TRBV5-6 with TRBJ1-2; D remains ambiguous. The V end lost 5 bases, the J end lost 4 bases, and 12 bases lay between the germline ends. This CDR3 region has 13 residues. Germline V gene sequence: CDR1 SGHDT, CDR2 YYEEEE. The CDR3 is CASRTAGSYGYTF. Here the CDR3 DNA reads TGTGCCAGCAGGACCGCGGGGAGCTATGGCTACACCTTC. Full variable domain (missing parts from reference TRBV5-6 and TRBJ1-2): DAGVTQSPTHLIKTRGQQVTLRCSPKSGHDTVSWYQQALGQGPQFIFQYYEEEERQRGNFPDRFSGHQFPNYSSELNVNALLLGDSALYLCASRTAGSYGYTFGSGTRLTVV.

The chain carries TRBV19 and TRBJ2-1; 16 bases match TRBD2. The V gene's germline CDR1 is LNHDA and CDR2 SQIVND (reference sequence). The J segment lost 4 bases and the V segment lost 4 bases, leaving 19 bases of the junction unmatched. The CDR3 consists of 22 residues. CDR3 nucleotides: TGTGCCAGTAGTAACCCATCAAATCCCGGGACTAGCGGGGGGGGTGGGTACAATGAGCAGTTCTTC. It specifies CASSNPSNPGTSGGGGYNEQFF.

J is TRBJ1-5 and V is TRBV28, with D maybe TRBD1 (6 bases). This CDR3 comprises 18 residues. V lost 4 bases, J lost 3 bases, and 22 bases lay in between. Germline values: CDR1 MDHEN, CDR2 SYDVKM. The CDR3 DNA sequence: TGTGCCAGCAGTTCCGATAACTCATACAGGGCTGACAATCAGCCCCAGCATTTT. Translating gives CASSSDNSYRADNQPQHF. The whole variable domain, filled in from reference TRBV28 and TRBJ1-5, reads DVKVTQSSRYLVKRTGEKVFLECVQDMDHENMFWYRQDPGLGLRLIYFSYDVKMKEKGDIPEGYSVSREKKERFSLILESASTNQTSMYLCASSSDNSYRADNQPQHFGDGTRLSIL.

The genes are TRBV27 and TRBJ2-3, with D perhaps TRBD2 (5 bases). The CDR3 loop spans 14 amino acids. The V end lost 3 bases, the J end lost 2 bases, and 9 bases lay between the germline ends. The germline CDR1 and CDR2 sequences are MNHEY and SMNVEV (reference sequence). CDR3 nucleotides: TGTGCCAGCAGTTTCGGACTCTTCACAGATACGCAGTATTTT. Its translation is CASSFGLFTDTQYF.

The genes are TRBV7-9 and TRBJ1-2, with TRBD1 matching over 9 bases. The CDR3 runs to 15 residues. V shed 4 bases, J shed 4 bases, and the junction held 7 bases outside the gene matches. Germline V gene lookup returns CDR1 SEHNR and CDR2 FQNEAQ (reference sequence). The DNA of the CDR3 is TGTGCCAGCAGCTACTCCGGGACAGGGAGCTATGGCTACACCTTC. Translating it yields CASSYSGTGSYGYTF.

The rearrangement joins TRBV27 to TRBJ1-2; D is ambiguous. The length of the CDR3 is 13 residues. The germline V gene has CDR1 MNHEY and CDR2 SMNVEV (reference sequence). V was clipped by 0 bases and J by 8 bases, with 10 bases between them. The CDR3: CASSLSVRSGYTF. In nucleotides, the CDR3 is TGTGCCAGCAGTTTATCCGTCCGTTCGGGCTACACCTTC.

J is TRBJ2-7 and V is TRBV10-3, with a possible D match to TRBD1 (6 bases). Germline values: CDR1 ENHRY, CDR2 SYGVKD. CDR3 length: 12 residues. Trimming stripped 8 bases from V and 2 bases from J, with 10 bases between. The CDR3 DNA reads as TGTGCCATCGGGACACAAACCTACGAGCAGTACTTC. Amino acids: CAIGTQTYEQYF.

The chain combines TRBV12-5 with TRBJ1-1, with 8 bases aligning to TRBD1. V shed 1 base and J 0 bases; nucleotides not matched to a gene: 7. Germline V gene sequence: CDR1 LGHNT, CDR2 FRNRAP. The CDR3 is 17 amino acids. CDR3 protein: CASGLAHRQGLNTEAFF. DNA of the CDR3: TGTGCTAGTGGTTTGGCCCATCGACAGGGGCTGAACACTGAAGCTTTCTTT.

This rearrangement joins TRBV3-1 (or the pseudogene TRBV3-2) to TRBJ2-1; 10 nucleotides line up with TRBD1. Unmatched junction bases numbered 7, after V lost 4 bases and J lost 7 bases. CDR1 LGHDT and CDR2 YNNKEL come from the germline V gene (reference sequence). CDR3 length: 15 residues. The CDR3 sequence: CASSPRDRGRNEQFF. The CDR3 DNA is TGTGCCAGCAGCCCCCGGGACAGGGGAAGGAATGAGCAGTTCTTC.

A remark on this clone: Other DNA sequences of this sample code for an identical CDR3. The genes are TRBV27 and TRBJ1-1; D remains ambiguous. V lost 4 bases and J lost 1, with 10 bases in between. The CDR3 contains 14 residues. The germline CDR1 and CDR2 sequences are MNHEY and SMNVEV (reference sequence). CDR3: CASSSGRGNTEAFF. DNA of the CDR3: TGTGCCAGCAGTTCCGGACGGGGGAACACTGAAGCTTTCTTT.

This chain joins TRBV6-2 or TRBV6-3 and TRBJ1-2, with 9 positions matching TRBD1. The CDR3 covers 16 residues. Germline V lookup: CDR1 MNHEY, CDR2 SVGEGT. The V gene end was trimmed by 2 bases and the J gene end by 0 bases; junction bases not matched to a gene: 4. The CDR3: CASSYETGGSNYGYTF. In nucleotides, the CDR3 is TGTGCCAGCAGTTACGAGACAGGGGGGTCTAACTATGGCTACACCTTC.